The present T cell receptor (beta chain) was sequenced within a study of shared clonotypes between healthy human individuals. At deep level, the assay was performed. Per the original data handling: Junction-only sequences produced by ImmunoSEQ had no quality scores, so filtering differed. Only in-frame clones appear in the TCRdb table, and some are missing; sequencing was by immunoSEQ multiplex PCR. V and J calls and clone size are copied from that table; D and trimming were computed from the DNA. Of roughly 2,500,000 clones listed, approximately 93% were seen once; the top ten hold approximately 0.36%. The CDR3 totals 15 residues. The V gene end was trimmed by 3 bases and the J gene end by 5 bases; junction bases not matched to a gene: 8. Per germline, CDR1 MDHEN and CDR2 SYDVKM.

The sample taken for sequencing was naive CD4+ T cells from PBMCs. The subset denotes: CD45RA+ positively selected. This sequence originates from a man aged 18 to 30 in good health. Some clones in this sample may be carry-over from other donors' samples. The rearrangement uses TRBV28 and TRBJ1-2; 8 bases fit TRBD1. The CDR3 is CASSFGNRGNYGYTF. CDR3 sequence (DNA): TGTGCCAGCAGTTTCGGGAACAGGGGGAATTATGGCTACACCTTC.